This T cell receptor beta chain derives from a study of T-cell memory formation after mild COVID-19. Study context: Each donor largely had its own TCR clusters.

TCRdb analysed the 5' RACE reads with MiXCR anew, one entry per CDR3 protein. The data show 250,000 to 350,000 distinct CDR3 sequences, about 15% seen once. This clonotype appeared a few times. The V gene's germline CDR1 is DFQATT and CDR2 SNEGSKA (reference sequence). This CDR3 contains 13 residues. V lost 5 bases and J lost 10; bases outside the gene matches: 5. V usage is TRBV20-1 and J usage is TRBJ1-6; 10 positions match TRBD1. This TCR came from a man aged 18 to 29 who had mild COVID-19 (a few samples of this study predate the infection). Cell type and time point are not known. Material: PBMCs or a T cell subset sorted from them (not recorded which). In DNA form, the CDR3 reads TGCAGTGCTGGGGGGACAGGGGCCTCACCCCTCCACTTT. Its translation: CSAGGTGASPLHF.